The clone carrying this T cell receptor beta chain was seen once. Sequencing used immunoSEQ multiplex PCR; TCRdb keeps in-frame clones, though not all of them. The data contain about 79,000 clones, about nine tenths of them seen just once; the ten biggest clones take up approximately 0.47%. The sample comes from a study of T cell changes during pregnancy in multiple sclerosis. This CDR3 contains 16 residues. Per germline, CDR1 MNHEY and CDR2 SVGAGI. V gave up 4 bases and J gave up 0 bases; unmatched junction bases: 9. This TCR came from a female donor with multiple sclerosis, enrolled in a pregnancy study. The source material was CD4+ T cells from peripheral blood mononuclear cells, sampled in the second trimester of pregnancy. The chain carries TRBV6-5 and TRBJ2-7; 7 bases fit TRBD1. Here the CDR3 DNA reads TGTGCCAGCAGTTCTTACCTCGGACAGGACTCCTACGAGCAGTACTTC. Translated, it gives CASSSYLGQDSYEQYF.